One and the same sample provided the 22 T cell receptor beta chains below, sequenced in a study of tumor-infiltrating lymphocytes in oesophageal squamous cell carcinoma. TCRdb re-analysed the PCR reads in MiXCR, keeping a single row per CDR3 protein. The sample lists 16,000 or so distinct CDR3 sequences; 35% to 50% were seen once. The sequencing input was esophageal tumor tissue. Receptors originate from a male donor with esophageal squamous cell carcinoma.

The genes are TRBV7-6 and TRBJ1-1; no firm D call. Between the trimmed V and J ends, which lost 0 bases and 2 bases, there was a span of 4 bases. This CDR3 has 13 residues. CDR1 and CDR2 from the germline V gene are SGHVS and FNYEAQ. The CDR3 loop reads CASSLAANTEAFF. CDR3 in DNA: TGTGCCAGCAGCTTAGCTGCAAACACTGAAGCTTTCTTT. The full variable domain, with the rest looked up from reference TRBV7-6 and TRBJ1-1, is GAGVSQSPRYKVTKRGQDVALRCDPISGHVSLYWYRQALGQGPEFLTYFNYEAQQDKSGLPNDRFSAERPEGSISTLTIQRTEQRDSAMYRCASSLAANTEAFFGQGTRLTVV.

Regarding this clonotype: Likely a read error: the CDR3 ends without its conserved phenylalanine or tryptophan. Because the CDR3's place on the DNA is in doubt, the DNA is left out and the CDR3 is given as listed by TCRdb. This chain uses TRBV4-1 with TRBJ2-7; the listed D gene, TRBD2, was not tested against the DNA. The CDR3 is 17 residues long, counting both termini. CDR1 and CDR2 from the germline V gene are MGHRA and YSYEKL. Here the CDR3 reads CASSQRDSQNYGYTFGS.

This clonotype was recorded at least ten times. This sequence joins TRBV6-1 and TRBJ2-1, with 10 bases lining up with TRBD2. The CDR3 is made up of 15 amino acids. The V and J ends lost 7 bases and 3 bases, in that order; junction bases with no gene match: 6. Germline assignment: CDR1 MNHNS and CDR2 SASEGT. In DNA, the CDR3 is TGTGCCAGCAACCAAGCGGGAGGGGTCTACAATGAGCAGTTCTTC. Translation gives CASNQAGGVYNEQFF.

This clonotype occurred many times. The genes are TRBV5-4 and TRBJ2-7, with 11 bases that match TRBD2. CDR3 size: 18 residues. Germline trimming cut 1 base from V and 3 bases from J; bases unmatched to any gene: 12. Germline V gene lookup returns CDR1 SGHNT and CDR2 YYREEE (reference sequence). CDR3 sequence reads: CASSLFPYTSGRYYEQYF. Here the CDR3 DNA reads TGTGCCAGCAGCTTGTTTCCCTATACTAGCGGGAGATACTACGAGCAGTACTTC.

This chain links TRBV7-1 with TRBJ2-5; perhaps TRBD2 as D (6 bases). The DNA end is a closer match to TRBJ2-4, so the J assignment may be wrong. TRBV7-1 is noted as an ORF with a role that remains uncertain. The length of the CDR3 is 15 residues. CDR3 region: CASSPDGRAKNIQYF. The CDR3 coding sequence is TGTGCCAGCAGTCCCGACGGGAGAGCCAAAAACATTCAGTACTTC.

On this clonotype: This may stem from a read error, because a much larger clone lies one nucleotide away. The genes are TRBV11-1 and TRBJ2-3; 10 bases line up with TRBD1. Losses at the gene ends were 4 bases for V and 14 bases for J; bases not matched to a gene: 18. Germline V gene data show CDR1 as SGHAT and CDR2 as FQDESV (reference sequence). This CDR3 spans 16 amino acids. The CDR3 nucleotides are TGTGCCAGCAGCTCCGGGACAGGGGCGAACACCGGGGAGCTGTATTTT. It is translated as CASSSGTGANTGELYF. Based on the CDR3 plus reference TRBV11-1 and TRBJ2-3, the full variable domain is EAEVAQSPRYKITEKSQAVAFWCDPISGHATLYWYRQILGQGPELLVQFQDESVVDDSQLPKDRFSAERLKGVDSTLKIQPAELGDSAMYLCASSSGTGANTGELYFGPGTRLTVL.

About this clonotype: The conserved phenylalanine or tryptophan is not found at the CDR3 terminus, so this likely reflects a read error. It is unclear where the CDR3 begins or ends on the DNA, so no DNA is shown, and the CDR3 is as TCRdb lists it. The V and J genes are TRBV7-8 and TRBJ2-6; the table's D gene call, TRBD2, was not cross checked with the DNA. Both ends counted, the CDR3 spans 18 residues. Germline values: CDR1 SGHVS, CDR2 FQNEAQ. CDR3 sequence reads: CASSSGGGGSIETQYFGA.

The chain combines TRBV7-9 with TRBJ2-3; D possibly corresponds to TRBD2 (5 bases). Germline CDR1 is SEHNR and CDR2 is FQNEAQ (reference sequence). CDR3 size: 16 residues. The germline V and J ends were trimmed by 5 bases and 3 bases, with 18 bases remaining between them. The CDR3 DNA reads TGTGCCAGCAGCCCTCGGATCAGGAGGTCGACAGATACGCAGTATTTT. Translating it yields CASSPRIRRSTDTQYF.

This clonotype was detected ten times or more. The rearrangement joins TRBV6-1 to TRBJ2-7, with a possible D match to TRBD1 (5 bases). Germline V gene data show CDR1 as MNHNS and CDR2 as SASEGT. The CDR3 extends over 11 amino acids. Trimming took off 5 bases at V and 7 bases at J, with 9 bases between the two ends. This chain's CDR3 is CASSTQGEQYF. The DNA for the CDR3 is TGTGCCAGCAGTACCCAGGGTGAGCAGTACTTC.

This clonotype showed up many times. The CDR3 nucleotides are TGTGCCAGCAGCTTTACCCAAGGGACCTACAATGAGCAGTACTTC. It encodes CASSFTQGTYNEQYF. The J gene is TRBJ2-5, the V gene TRBV7-3; either TRBD1 or TRBD2 may fit D (5 bases each). Germline values: CDR1 SGHTA, CDR2 FQGTGA. V lost 3 bases, J lost 11 bases, and 22 bases lay in between. This CDR3 has 15 residues. Supplemented by reference TRBV7-3 and TRBJ2-5, the full variable domain reads GAGVSQTPSNKVTEKGKYVELRCDPISGHTALYWYRQSLGQGPEFLIYFQGTGAADDSGLPNDRFFAVRPEGSVSTLKIQRTERGDSAVYLCASSFTQGTYNEQYFGPGTRLLVL.

This sequence joins TRBV7-3 and TRBJ2-1; 7 nucleotides align to TRBD1. Trimming at V came to 2 bases and at J to 0 bases, leaving 4 bases not matched to a gene. The CDR3 length is 16 residues. The germline gives CDR1 SGHTA, CDR2 FQGTGA. CDR3 DNA sequence: TGTGCCAGCAGCTTAGACAGGGCGAGCTCCTACAATGAGCAGTTCTTC. It specifies CASSLDRASSYNEQFF.

The chain recombines TRBV5-1 with TRBJ1-1; D remains ambiguous. V shed 3 bases and J shed 1 base, with 13 bases lying between them. The CDR3 loop spans 15 amino acids. CDR1 SGHRS and CDR2 YFSETQ come from the germline V gene. The CDR3 region has the DNA TGCGCCAGCAGCTCCCGGGCAGGAGAGAACACTGAAGCTTTCTTT. It codes for CASSSRAGENTEAFF.

V and J are TRBV19 and TRBJ2-4, with 13 bases that match TRBD2. The CDR3 contains 15 residues. Per the germline V gene, CDR1 is LNHDA and CDR2 is SQIVND (reference sequence). The V and J ends lost 5 bases and 13 bases, in that order; junction bases with no gene match: 11. CDR3 protein: CASSPLAGGFYEQYF. The CDR3, as DNA: TGTGCCAGTAGTCCACTAGCGGGAGGGTTCTATGAGCAGTACTTC.

This clonotype occurred a few times. The chain is built from TRBV24-1 and TRBJ1-5; 7 bases are a match to TRBD1. After removal of 9 bases from V and 0 bases from J, the junction contained 10 bases not matched to a gene. This CDR3 contains 16 residues. Looked up from germline, CDR1 is KGHDR and CDR2 is SFDVKD. CDR3 nucleotides: TGTGCCACCCCCGAAGGACAGGTGAATAGCAATCAGCCCCAGCATTTT. Its protein product is CATPEGQVNSNQPQHF.

This clonotype has more than one count but fewer than ten. The CDR3 DNA is TGTGCCAGCAGCCCCTTACTAGCGGGGGGCAACAATGAGCAGTTCTTC. It is translated as CASSPLLAGGNNEQFF. This chain links TRBV7-2 with TRBJ2-5; 12 positions match TRBD2. The end of the DNA is better explained by TRBJ2-1, so the J call may be wrong. This CDR3 contains 16 residues. Per germline, CDR1 SGHTA and CDR2 FQGNSA.

V is TRBV28 and J is TRBJ2-1; D is possibly TRBD2 (5 bases). In germline, CDR1 is MDHEN, CDR2 SYDVKM. V lost 6 bases to trimming and J lost 3 bases, with 15 bases between them. The CDR3 is 15 residues long. The CDR3 bases are TGTGCCAGCAGAGCAAGCGGAATTAACTACAATGAGCAGTTCTTC. Protein: CASRASGINYNEQFF.

This clonotype was picked up many times. The chain has TRBV11-3 and TRBJ2-1; 11 bases fit TRBD2. V was clipped by 5 bases and J by 4 bases; unmatched bases: 4. CDR1 SGHNT and CDR2 YENEEA come from the germline V gene. The CDR3 spans 15 residues. CDR3 residues: CASSLGTSGYNEQFF. The CDR3 DNA follows: TGTGCCAGCAGCCTGGGGACTAGCGGTTACAATGAGCAGTTCTTC. Drawing the rest from reference TRBV11-3 and TRBJ2-1, the complete variable domain is EAGVVQSPRYKIIEKKQPVAFWCNPISGHNTLYWYLQNLGQGPELLIRYENEEAVDDSQLPKDRFSAERLKGVDSTLKIQPAELGDSAVYLCASSLGTSGYNEQFFGPGTRLTVL.

To note about this clonotype: This may be a read error: a much more frequent sequence differs by one nucleotide. The chain couples TRBV24-1 to TRBJ2-3, with 7 bases fitting TRBD1. This CDR3 comprises 18 residues. V dropped 0 bases and J dropped 14; count of bases not matched to a gene: 22. Germline assignment: CDR1 KGHDR and CDR2 SFDVKD. The CDR3 nucleotides read TGTGCCACCAGTGATTTGGTATCGGGGACAGTTCTAGTAGGGGAGCTGTATTTT. Translation gives CATSDLVSGTVLVGELYF.

Notes on this clonotype: Mismatch with germline at one junction end may stem from a read error. The chain joins TRBV28 to TRBJ2-4; no reliable D call. The CDR3 extends over 12 amino acids. Germline V gives CDR1 MDHEN, CDR2 SYDVKM. CDR3 sequence reads: CASSISARSLIF. The CDR3, as DNA: TGTGCCAGCAGTATCTCGGCCCGTTCATTGATCTTC.

This clonotype was seen a few times. The V gene is TRBV4-2, the J gene TRBJ2-7; possibly TRBD1 for D (5 bases). Germline CDR1 LGHNA, CDR2 YNFKEQ. The CDR3 has 15 residues. V lost 0 bases to trimming and J lost 2 bases, with 11 bases between them. CDR3 residues: CASSQDRQPTYEQYF. CDR3 sequence (DNA): TGTGCCAGCAGCCAAGATCGACAGCCCACCTACGAGCAGTACTTC.

The chain couples TRBV10-3 to TRBJ1-1; D is possibly TRBD1 (5 bases). Trimming took off 7 bases at V and 0 bases at J, with 9 bases between the two ends. CDR3 length: 13 residues. Per germline, CDR1 ENHRY and CDR2 SYGVKD. CDR3 sequence: CAITDTLNTEAFF. The CDR3 DNA is TGTGCCATCACGGACACCTTGAACACTGAAGCTTTCTTT.

This clonotype has ten or more counts. The chain is built from TRBV11-2 and TRBJ2-3, with D hard to call. The V gene lost 1 base and the J gene lost 1 base, with 6 bases spanning the gap. Looked up from germline, CDR1 is SGHAT and CDR2 is FQNNGV. The CDR3 consists of 14 residues. CDR3 coding DNA: TGTGCCAGCAGCTTAGTTGCGGGCACAGATACGCAGTATTTT. Its protein is CASSLVAGTDTQYF.